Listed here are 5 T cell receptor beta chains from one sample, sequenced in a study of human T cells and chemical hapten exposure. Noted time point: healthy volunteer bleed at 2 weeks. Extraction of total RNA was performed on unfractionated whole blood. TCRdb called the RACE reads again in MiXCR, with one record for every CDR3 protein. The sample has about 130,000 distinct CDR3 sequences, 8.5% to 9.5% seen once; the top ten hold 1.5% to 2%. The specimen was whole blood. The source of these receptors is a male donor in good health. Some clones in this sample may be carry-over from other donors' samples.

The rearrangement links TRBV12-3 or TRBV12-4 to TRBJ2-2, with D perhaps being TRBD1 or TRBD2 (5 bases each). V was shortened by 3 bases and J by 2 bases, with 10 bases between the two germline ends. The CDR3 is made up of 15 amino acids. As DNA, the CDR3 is TGTGCCAGCAGTTTTGGGACGGCAAACACCGGGGAGCTGTTTTTT. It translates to CASSFGTANTGELFF.

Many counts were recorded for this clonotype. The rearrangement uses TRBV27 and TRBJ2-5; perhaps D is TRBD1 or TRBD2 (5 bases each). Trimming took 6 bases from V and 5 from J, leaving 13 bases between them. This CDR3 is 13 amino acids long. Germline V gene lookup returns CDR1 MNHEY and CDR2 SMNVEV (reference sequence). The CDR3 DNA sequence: TGTGCCAGCAGGGTTAGGGGCGGGGAGACCCAGTACTTC. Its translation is CASRVRGGETQYF.

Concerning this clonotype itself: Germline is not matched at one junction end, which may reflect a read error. The CDR3 loop is CAGGLPQQGGYEQYF. The CDR3 nucleotides are TGTGCTGGTGGTTTGCCCCAACAGGGGGGCTACGAGCAGTACTTC. This chain joins TRBV12-5 and TRBJ2-7; 8 nucleotides agree with TRBD1. The germline CDR1 and CDR2 sequences are LGHNT and FRNRAP. The CDR3 covers 15 residues.

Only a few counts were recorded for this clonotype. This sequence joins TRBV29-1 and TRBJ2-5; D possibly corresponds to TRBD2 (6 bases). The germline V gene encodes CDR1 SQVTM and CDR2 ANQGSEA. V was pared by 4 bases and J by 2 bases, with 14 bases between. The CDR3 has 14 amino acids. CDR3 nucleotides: TGCAGCGTTGGACTAGGGAGTTTACAAGAGACCCAGTACTTC. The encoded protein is CSVGLGSLQETQYF. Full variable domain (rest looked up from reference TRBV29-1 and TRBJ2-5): SAVISQKPSRDICQRGTSLTIQCQVDSQVTMMFWYRQQPGQSLTLIATANQGSEATYESGFVIDKFPISRPNLTFSTLTVSNMSPEDSSIYLCSVGLGSLQETQYFGPGTRLLVL.

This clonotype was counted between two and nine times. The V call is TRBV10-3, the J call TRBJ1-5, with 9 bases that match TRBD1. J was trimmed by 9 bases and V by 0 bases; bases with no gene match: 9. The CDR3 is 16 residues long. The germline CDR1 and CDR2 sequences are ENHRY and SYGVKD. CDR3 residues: CAISESAGQGVRPQHF. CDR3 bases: TGTGCCATCAGTGAGTCGGCGGGACAGGGTGTAAGGCCCCAGCATTTT.